The present TCR beta chain was sequenced within a study of early T cells in non-severe SARS-CoV-2 infection. Study overall: Chains stayed unpaired after sequencing of bulk RNA from unsorted whole blood. Study findings and constraints: Missing private and CD4 specificities, VDJdb matching favored anti-spike CD8 responses.

Turning to this clonotype: The antigen is not known.

The CDR3 is made up of 15 amino acids. V lost 2 bases and J lost 2; bases outside the gene matches: 4. CDR1 and CDR2 from the germline V gene are DFQATT and SNEGSKA (reference sequence). Unique molecular identifiers were affixed to single, distinct cDNA molecules. TCRdb fed the 5' RACE reads into MiXCR, producing one record per CDR3 protein. The table includes tens of thousands of distinct CDR3 sequences, around 13% detected once. The sequencing sample was made of whole blood. The rearrangement links TRBV20-1 to TRBJ2-1; 9 nucleotides match TRBD1. The origin of this receptor is an adult who was a healthcare worker with PCR-confirmed SARS-CoV-2 infection or an uninfected control (not recorded which). CDR3 bases: TGCAGTGCTAGATGGCGGGACAGGGCCTACAATGAGCAGTTCTTC. Amino acids: CSARWRDRAYNEQFF.